The present entry profiles one T cell receptor beta chain with its context. Treatment denoted: oral pan-JAK inhibitor, 5-10 mg twice daily. Specimens obtained from alopecia areata patients comprised lesional scalp punch biopsies and peripheral blood. The source of the sample is a study of CD8+ T cells in alopecia areata. Study details: Treatment of the treated patients consisted of oral tofacitinib, 5 to 10 mg twice daily.

The germline CDR1 and CDR2 sequences are MGHRA and YSYEKL. The V segment lost 5 bases and the J segment 0 bases; nucleotides outside the gene matches: 4. CDR3 length equals 15 residues. TCR sequencing used cDNA made by reverse transcription of extracted RNA. Assay used: immunoSEQ multiplex PCR; TCRdb lists only in-frame clones, some missing. The sample contains around 150,000 clones, approximately 80% of which appear only once. The receptor comes from a human donor with alopecia areata. The J gene is TRBJ2-1, the V gene TRBV4-1, with 7 nucleotides matching TRBD1. Sample: CD8+ T cells sorted from blood, taken at week 4, from a patient treated with tofacitinib. CDR3 region: CASSDRVGSYNEQFF. In DNA form, the CDR3 reads TGCGCCAGCAGCGACAGGGTGGGCTCCTACAATGAGCAGTTCTTC.